This TCR beta chain stems from a study of cytomegalovirus exposure and HLA in healthy donors. Use of 60 Vbeta and 13 Jbeta primers characterized the PCR. Only in-frame clones appear in the TCRdb table, and some are missing; sequencing was by immunoSEQ multiplex PCR. This table has around 150,000 clones, over 70% appearing once. There are 14 residues in the CDR3. Germline V CDR1 and CDR2: MDHEN, SYDVKM. Trimming removed 3 bases from V and 8 bases from J, with 16 bases in between. On this clone: What it binds is not known.

Study conclusions and caveats: Cytomegalovirus association was listed for roughly 160 TCR beta chains. Prediction of most subjects' HLA-A and HLA-B alleles by TCR beta sequences was reportedly accurate. Data from an earlier analysis indicated that most TCR beta V segments were productive either about 87% or about 30% of the time.

The chain couples TRBV28 to TRBJ1-2, with a weak D call TRBD1 (5 bases). The clonotype originates from a male donor in good health and CMV-seronegative. Sequenced material: PBMCs. The CDR3 is CASSFPGRAAGYTF. The CDR3 DNA follows: TGTGCCAGCAGTTTTCCCGGCAGGGCGGCGGGCTACACCTTC.